This T cell receptor beta chain was sequenced for a study of HIV-infected patients and healthy controls. TCRdb independently ran MiXCR on the 5' RACE reads; one entry per CDR3 protein. Among about 67,000 distinct CDR3 sequences listed, about 15% were seen once. V dropped 2 bases and J dropped 4; count of bases not matched to a gene: 7. Per the germline V gene, CDR1 is GTSNPN and CDR2 is SVGIG (reference sequence). The CDR3 is 14 amino acids. The sample was CD4+ T cells from blood. This clonotype was obtained from a human donor in good health. This chain joins TRBV30 and TRBJ1-2; 7 nucleotides align to TRBD1. CDR3: CAWSSPEGAYGYTF. In DNA, the CDR3 is TGTGCCTGGAGTTCCCCTGAGGGGGCCTATGGCTACACCTTC.